These 7 T cell receptor beta chains share one sample of origin, sequenced in a study of T cells in localized non-small cell lung cancer (dated by TCRdb to 2019 to 2021). Library preparation used the immunoSEQ multiplex PCR assay. In its TCRdb copy, this immuneACCESS table keeps in-frame sequences only and misses some clones. Where compared with another copy, unresolved V genes explain less than half of these, and the others have no known cause. For this sample the table gives roughly 58,000 clones, of which roughly 81% were detected only once. Jointly, the top ten make up around 4.6% of the sample. Sequenced material: PBMCs, taken before any cancer treatment. Receptors were obtained from a man between 40 and 75 years old with stage II lung adenocarcinoma.

V gene TRBV6-1 combines with J gene TRBJ1-5, with D maybe TRBD1 (6 bases). The CDR3 totals 14 residues. Trimming took 2 bases from V and 7 from J, leaving 12 bases between them. Germline V lookup: CDR1 MNHNS, CDR2 SASEGT. In nucleotides, the CDR3 is TGTGCCAGCAGTGAAATGGGGGGCAGACAGCCCCAGCATTTT. Its protein product is CASSEMGGRQPQHF.

This rearrangement joins TRBV30 to TRBJ2-3; D gene uncertain. The CDR3 runs to 13 residues. CDR1 and CDR2 (germline): GTSNPN, SVGIG (reference sequence). Trimming left V 7 bases short and J 4 bases short, with 15 bases between. CDR3 in amino acids: CAFLGRTPDTQYF. CDR3 nucleotide sequence: TGTGCCTTCCTTGGTCGAACACCAGATACGCAGTATTTT. The complete variable domain, with remaining parts taken from reference TRBV30 and TRBJ2-3, reads SQTIHQWPATLVQPVGSPLSLECTVEGTSNPNLYWYRQAAGRGLQLLFYSVGIGQISSEVPQNLSASRPQDRQFILSSKKLLLSDSGFYLCAFLGRTPDTQYFGPGTRLTVL.

This clone was seen a handful of times. The rearrangement uses TRBV19 and TRBJ1-1; D is perhaps TRBD1 (6 bases). This CDR3 is built from 18 residues. Trimming pared 3 bases from V and 2 bases from J, leaving 22 bases between. Germline CDR1 LNHDA, CDR2 SQIVND (reference sequence). CDR3 sequence reads: CASSILGQGSGLNTEAFF. The CDR3 DNA reads as TGTGCCAGTAGTATCTTGGGACAAGGAAGTGGACTAAACACTGAAGCTTTCTTT.

This chain uses TRBV30 with TRBJ1-2, with TRBD1 matching 12 bases. CDR3 length: 18 residues. Germline V gene sequence: CDR1 GTSNPN, CDR2 SVGIG (reference sequence). The trim removed 4 bases at V and 4 bases at J, leaving 16 bases unmatched. The CDR3, as DNA: TGTGCCTGGACCTTGCTACCGGGACAGGGGGCGCGGAGCTATGGCTACACCTTC. Translation gives CAWTLLPGQGARSYGYTF.

The chain combines TRBV18 with TRBJ1-1; TRBD1 agrees at 12 bases. Trimming at V came to 5 bases and at J to 4 bases, leaving 14 bases not matched to a gene. CDR3 length equals 18 residues. From germline, CDR1 is KGHSH and CDR2 LQKENI. CDR3 amino acids: CASSSVRDRGPRSTEAFF. CDR3 DNA: TGTGCCAGCTCATCGGTACGGGACAGGGGGCCCCGCAGCACTGAAGCTTTCTTT.

V and J are TRBV10-3 and TRBJ1-2; D call uncertain. V was pared by 5 bases and J by 4 bases, with 14 bases between. This CDR3 is built from 14 residues. Germline V gives CDR1 ENHRY, CDR2 SYGVKD. The chain's CDR3 is CAISQLSGSYGYTF. The CDR3 nucleotides read TGTGCCATCAGTCAACTATCCGGTTCCTATGGCTACACCTTC.

The chain recombines TRBV29-1 with TRBJ1-1; 11 nucleotides line up with TRBD1. V was clipped by 6 bases and J by 4 bases; unmatched bases: 1. Germline loops: CDR1 SQVTM, CDR2 ANQGSEA. The CDR3 is 12 amino acids. The CDR3 loop is CSVGQGGTEAFF. The CDR3 DNA sequence: TGCAGCGTGGGACAGGGGGGCACTGAAGCTTTCTTT.